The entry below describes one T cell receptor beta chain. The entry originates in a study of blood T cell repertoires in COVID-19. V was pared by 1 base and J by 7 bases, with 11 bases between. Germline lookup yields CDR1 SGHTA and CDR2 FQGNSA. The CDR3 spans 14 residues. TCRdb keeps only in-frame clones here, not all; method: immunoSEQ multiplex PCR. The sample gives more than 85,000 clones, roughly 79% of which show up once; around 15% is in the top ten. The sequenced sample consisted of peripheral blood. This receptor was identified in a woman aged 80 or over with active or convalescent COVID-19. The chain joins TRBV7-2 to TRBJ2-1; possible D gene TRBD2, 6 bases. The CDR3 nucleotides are TGTGCCAGCAGCTTAGATCGGGGGACGAATGAGCAGTTCTTC. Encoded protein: CASSLDRGTNEQFF.